This TCR beta chain was captured in a study of blood T cell repertoires in COVID-19. Across the whole study: Both acute and convalescent COVID-19 samples were obtained from the United States, Italy and Spain.

TCRdb keeps only in-frame clones here, not all; method: immunoSEQ multiplex PCR. The data show 75,000 to 95,000 clones, approximately 70% seen once. The length of the CDR3 is 14 residues. V lost 6 bases to trimming and J lost 7 bases, with 15 bases between them. From germline, CDR1 is LGHNT and CDR2 FRNRAP. The sample taken for sequencing was peripheral blood. This receptor was taken from a woman in her sixties in a cohort sampled during active or convalescent COVID-19. The chain employs TRBV12-5 and TRBJ2-2; D might be TRBD2 (6 bases). DNA for the CDR3: TGTGCTAGTGGGGGAGGACGACCGGGCGGGGAGCTGTTTTTT. Translating gives CASGGGRPGGELFF.